The entry that follows covers one T cell receptor (beta chain) sequence. This sample is part of a study of T cells in Graves' hyperthyroidism and ophthalmopathy. Study context: Peripheral blood was collected at initial diagnosis, before any treatment.

Exclusion criteria comprised uncontrolled infection, other autoimmune disease, pregnancy or lactation. There were TCR beta CDR3 regions amplified from RNA transcripts. The HTBI primer set was used in a first-round RT-PCR of the TCR CDR3. TCRdb processed the multiplex PCR reads anew with MiXCR; each CDR3 protein has one entry. The sample holds about 350,000 distinct CDR3 sequences; about 15% are singletons and the top ten take approximately 25%. The sample comprised blood. The sequence came from a woman aged 30 to 39 with Graves' hyperthyroidism.

The DNA for the CDR3 is TGTGCCAGCAGCTTGGAGGGAGGGGGACTCACCGGGGAGCTGTTTTTT. Protein product: CASSLEGGGLTGELFF. V gene TRBV11-1 combines with J gene TRBJ2-2; D may be TRBD2 (7 bases). The V and J ends lost 3 bases and 4 bases respectively, with 15 bases between them. The germline gives CDR1 SGHAT, CDR2 FQDESV (reference sequence). The CDR3 contains 16 residues.